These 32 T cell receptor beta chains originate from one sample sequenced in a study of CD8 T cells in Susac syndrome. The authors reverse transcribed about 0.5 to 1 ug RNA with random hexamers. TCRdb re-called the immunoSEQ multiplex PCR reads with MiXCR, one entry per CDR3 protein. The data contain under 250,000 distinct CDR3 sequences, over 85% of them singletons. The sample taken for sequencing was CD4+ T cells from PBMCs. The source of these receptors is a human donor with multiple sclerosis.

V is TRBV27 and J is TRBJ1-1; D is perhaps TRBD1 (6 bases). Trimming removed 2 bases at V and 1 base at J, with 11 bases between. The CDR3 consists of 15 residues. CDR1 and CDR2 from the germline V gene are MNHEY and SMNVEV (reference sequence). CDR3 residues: CASSLRRGQNTEAFF. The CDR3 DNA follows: TGTGCCAGCAGTTTAAGGCGGGGACAGAACACTGAAGCTTTCTTT.

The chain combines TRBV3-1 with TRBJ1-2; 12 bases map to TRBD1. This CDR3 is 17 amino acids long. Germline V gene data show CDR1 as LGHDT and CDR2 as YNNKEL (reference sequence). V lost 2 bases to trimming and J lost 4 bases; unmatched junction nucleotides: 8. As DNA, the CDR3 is TGTGCCAGCAGCCAAAGAGGGACAGGGGGCGCCGGCTATGGCTACACCTTC. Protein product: CASSQRGTGGAGYGYTF.

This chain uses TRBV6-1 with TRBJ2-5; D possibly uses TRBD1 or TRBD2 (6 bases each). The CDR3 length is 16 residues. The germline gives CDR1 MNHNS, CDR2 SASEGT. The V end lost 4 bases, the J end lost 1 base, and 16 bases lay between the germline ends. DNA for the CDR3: TGTGCCAGCAGTGTGGCCCCCGGGGGCGCCCAAGAGACCCAGTACTTC. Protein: CASSVAPGGAQETQYF.

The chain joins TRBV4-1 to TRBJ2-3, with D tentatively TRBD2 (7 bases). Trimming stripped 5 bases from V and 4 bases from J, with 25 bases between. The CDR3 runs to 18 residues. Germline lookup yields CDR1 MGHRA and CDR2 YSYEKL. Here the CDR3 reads CASSASLTRGGRPDTQYF. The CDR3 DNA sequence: TGCGCCAGCAGCGCGTCCCTAACGAGGGGGGGGCGTCCAGATACGCAGTATTTT.

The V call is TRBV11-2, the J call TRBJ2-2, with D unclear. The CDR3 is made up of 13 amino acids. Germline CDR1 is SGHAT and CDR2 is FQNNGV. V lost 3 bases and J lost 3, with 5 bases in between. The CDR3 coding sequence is TGTGCCAGCAGCTTTACGGACACCGGGGAGCTGTTTTTT. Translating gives CASSFTDTGELFF.

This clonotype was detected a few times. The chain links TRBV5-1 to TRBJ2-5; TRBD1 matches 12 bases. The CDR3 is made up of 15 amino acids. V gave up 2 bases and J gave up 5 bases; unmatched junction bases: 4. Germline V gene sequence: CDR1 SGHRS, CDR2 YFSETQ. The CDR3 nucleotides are TGCGCCAGCAGCTTTGGGACAGGGGGCGAGGAGACCCAGTACTTC. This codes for CASSFGTGGEETQYF.

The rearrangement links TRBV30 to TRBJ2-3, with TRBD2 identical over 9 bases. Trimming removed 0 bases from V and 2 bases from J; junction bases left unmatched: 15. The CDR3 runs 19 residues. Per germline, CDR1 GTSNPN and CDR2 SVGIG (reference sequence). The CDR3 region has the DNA TGTGCCTGGAGTGTACGAGTAGCGGGAGTTTGGGGGCCCACAGATACGCAGTATTTT. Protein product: CAWSVRVAGVWGPTDTQYF.

CDR3 region: CATASTDTQYF. The CDR3 DNA is TGTGCCACCGCCAGCACAGATACGCAGTATTTT. The rearrangement joins TRBV6-1 to TRBJ2-3; no clear D gene. V lost 10 bases to trimming and J lost 0 bases, with 5 bases between them. The CDR3 length is 11 residues. Germline V lookup: CDR1 MNHNS, CDR2 SASEGT.

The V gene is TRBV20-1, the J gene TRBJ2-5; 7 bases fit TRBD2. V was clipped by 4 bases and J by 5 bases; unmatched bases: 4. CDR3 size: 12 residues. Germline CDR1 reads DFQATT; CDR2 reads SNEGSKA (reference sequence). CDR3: CSAKTSSETQYF. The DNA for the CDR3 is TGCAGTGCTAAGACTAGCAGTGAGACCCAGTACTTC.

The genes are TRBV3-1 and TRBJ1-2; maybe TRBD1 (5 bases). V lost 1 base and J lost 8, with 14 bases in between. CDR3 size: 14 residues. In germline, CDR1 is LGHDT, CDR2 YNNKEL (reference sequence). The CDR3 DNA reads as TGTGCCAGCAGCCAAGGGGGGGGGAATTCAGGCTACACCTTC. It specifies CASSQGGGNSGYTF.

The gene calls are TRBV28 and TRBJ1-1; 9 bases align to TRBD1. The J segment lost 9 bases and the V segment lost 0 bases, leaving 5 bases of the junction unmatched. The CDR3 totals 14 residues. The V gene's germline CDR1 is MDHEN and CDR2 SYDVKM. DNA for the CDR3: TGTGCCAGCAGTTTATGGGGACAGGGAAGGCAAGCTTTCTTT. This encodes CASSLWGQGRQAFF.

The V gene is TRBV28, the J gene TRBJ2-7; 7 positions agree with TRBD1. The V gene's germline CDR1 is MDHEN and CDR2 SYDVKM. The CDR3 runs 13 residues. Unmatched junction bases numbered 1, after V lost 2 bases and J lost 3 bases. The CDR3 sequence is CASSLQGVYEQYF. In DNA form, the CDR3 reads TGTGCCAGCAGTTTACAGGGGGTCTACGAGCAGTACTTC.

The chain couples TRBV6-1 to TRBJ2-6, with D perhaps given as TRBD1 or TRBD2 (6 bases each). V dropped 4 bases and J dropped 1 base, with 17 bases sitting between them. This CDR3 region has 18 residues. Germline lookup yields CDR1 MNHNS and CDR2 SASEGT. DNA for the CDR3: TGTGCCAGCAGTGCTTCCGCACAAGGGGGGTCTGGGGCCAACGTCCTGACTTTC. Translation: CASSASAQGGSGANVLTF.

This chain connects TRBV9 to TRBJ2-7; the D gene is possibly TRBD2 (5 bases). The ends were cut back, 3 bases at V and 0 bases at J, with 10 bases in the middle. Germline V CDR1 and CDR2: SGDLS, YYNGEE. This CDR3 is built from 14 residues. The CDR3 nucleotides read TGTGCCAGCAGCGGGAGCGGTACCTCCTACGAGCAGTACTTC. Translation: CASSGSGTSYEQYF.

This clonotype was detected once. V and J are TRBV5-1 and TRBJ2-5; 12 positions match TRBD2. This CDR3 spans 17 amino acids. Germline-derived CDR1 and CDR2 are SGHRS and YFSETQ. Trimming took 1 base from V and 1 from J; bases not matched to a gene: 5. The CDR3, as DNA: TGCGCCAGCAGCTTGAAACTAGCGGGAGGATTCCAAGAGACCCAGTACTTC. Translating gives CASSLKLAGGFQETQYF.

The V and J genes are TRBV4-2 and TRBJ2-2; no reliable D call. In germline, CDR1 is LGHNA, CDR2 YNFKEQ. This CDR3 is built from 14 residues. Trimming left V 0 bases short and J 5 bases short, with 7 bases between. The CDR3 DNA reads TGTGCCAGCAGCCAAGATACGGCTACCGGGGAGCTGTTTTTT. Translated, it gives CASSQDTATGELFF.

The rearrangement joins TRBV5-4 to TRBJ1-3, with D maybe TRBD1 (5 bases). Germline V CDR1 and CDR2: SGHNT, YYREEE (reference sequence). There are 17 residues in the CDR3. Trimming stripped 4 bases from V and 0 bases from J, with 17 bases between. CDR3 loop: CASSVGSSGRSGNTIYF. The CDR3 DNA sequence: TGTGCCAGCAGCGTGGGGTCCTCGGGGCGCTCTGGAAACACCATATATTTT.

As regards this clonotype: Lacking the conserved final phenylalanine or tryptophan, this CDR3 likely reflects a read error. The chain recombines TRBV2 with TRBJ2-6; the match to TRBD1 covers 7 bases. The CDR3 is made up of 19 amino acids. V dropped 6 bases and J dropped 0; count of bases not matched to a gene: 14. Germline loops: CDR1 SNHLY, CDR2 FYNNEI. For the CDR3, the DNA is TGTGCCAGCAGCGATAGAAGACCGGGACAGAGCTCTGGGGCCAACGTCCTGACTCTC. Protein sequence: CASSDRRPGQSSGANVLTL.

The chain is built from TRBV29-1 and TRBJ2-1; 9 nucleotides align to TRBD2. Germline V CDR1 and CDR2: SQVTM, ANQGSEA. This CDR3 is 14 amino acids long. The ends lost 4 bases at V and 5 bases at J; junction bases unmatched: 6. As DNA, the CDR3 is TGCAGCGTTGGCCGCGGACTAGCGAACAATGAGCAGTTCTTC. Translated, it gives CSVGRGLANNEQFF.

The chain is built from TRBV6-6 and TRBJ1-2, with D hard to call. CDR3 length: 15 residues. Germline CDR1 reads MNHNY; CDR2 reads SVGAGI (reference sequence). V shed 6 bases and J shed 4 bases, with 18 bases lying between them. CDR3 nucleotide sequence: TGTGCCAGCAGAAATGACCCAGGCCCCGTCTATGGCTACACCTTC. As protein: CASRNDPGPVYGYTF.

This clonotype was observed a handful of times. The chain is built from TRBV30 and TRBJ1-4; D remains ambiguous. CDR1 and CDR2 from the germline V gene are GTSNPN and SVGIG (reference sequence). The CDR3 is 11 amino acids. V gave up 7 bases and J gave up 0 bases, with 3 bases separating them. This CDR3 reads CAFTTNEKLFF. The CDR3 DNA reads TGTGCCTTCACAACTAATGAAAAACTGTTTTTT. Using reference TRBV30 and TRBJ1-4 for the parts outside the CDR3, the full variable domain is SQTIHQWPATLVQPVGSPLSLECTVEGTSNPNLYWYRQAAGRGLQLLFYSVGIGQISSEVPQNLSASRPQDRQFILSSKKLLLSDSGFYLCAFTTNEKLFFGSGTQLSVL.

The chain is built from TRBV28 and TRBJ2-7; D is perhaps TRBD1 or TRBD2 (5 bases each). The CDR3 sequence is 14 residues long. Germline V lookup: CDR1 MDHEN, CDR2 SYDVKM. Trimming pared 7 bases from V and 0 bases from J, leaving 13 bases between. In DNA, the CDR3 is TGTGCCAGCAACCGGGACCCGAGCTCCTACGAGCAGTACTTC. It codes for CASNRDPSSYEQYF.

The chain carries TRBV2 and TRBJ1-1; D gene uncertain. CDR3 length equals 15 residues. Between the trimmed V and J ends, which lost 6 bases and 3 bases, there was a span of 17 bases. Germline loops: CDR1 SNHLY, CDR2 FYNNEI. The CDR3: CASRVLDVRYTEAFF. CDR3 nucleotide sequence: TGTGCCAGCAGAGTTTTGGATGTTCGGTACACTGAAGCTTTCTTT.

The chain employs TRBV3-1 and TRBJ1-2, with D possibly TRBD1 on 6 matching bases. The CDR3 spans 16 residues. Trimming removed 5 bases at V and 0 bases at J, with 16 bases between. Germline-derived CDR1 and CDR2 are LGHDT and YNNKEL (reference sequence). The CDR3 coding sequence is TGTGCCAGCAGCTTAAGTTCCGGGGGCTCTAACTATGGCTACACCTTC. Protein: CASSLSSGGSNYGYTF.

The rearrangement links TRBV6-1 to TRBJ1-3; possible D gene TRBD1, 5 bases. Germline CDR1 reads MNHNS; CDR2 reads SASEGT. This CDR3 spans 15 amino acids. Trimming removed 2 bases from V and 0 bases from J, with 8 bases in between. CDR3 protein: CASSERDLSGNTIYF. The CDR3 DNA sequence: TGTGCCAGCAGTGAAAGGGACCTCTCTGGAAACACCATATATTTT.

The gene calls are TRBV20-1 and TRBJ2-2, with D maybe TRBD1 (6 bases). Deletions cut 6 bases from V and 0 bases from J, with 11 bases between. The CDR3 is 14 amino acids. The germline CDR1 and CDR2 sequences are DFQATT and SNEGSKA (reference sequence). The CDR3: CSASDRSNTGELFF. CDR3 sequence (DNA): TGCAGTGCGAGCGACAGGTCGAACACCGGGGAGCTGTTTTTT.

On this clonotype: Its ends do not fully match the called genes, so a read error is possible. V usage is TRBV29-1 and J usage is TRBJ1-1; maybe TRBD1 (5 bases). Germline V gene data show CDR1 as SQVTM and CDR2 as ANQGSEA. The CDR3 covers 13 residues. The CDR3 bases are TGCAGCGTTGACGGCAGGGATGTCACTGAAGTTTTCTTT. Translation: CSVDGRDVTEVFF.

CDR3 sequence: CAIQKTGTGNQPQHF. DNA for the CDR3: TGTGCCATCCAAAAGACAGGGACGGGCAATCAGCCCCAGCATTTT. This rearrangement joins TRBV2 to TRBJ1-5, with TRBD1 matching 7 bases. J lost 2 bases, V lost 10 bases, and 11 bases had no gene match. Germline values: CDR1 SNHLY, CDR2 FYNNEI. The CDR3 is 15 amino acids.

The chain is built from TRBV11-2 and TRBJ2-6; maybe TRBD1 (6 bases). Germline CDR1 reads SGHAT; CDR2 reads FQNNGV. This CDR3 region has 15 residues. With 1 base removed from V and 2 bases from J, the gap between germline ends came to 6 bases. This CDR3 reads CASSLGGPGANVLTF. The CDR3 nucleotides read TGTGCCAGCAGCTTAGGGGGGCCTGGGGCCAACGTCCTGACTTTC.

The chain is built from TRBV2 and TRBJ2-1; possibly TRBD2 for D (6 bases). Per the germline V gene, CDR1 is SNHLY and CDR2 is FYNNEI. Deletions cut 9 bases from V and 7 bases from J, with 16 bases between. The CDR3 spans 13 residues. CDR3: CARAGTPPNEQFF. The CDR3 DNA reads TGTGCCAGGGCCGGGACTCCTCCAAATGAGCAGTTCTTC.

The CDR3 nucleotides are TGTGCCAGCAGCCAAGGACCGGGGGCTGGAAACACCATATATTTT. This sequence encodes CASSQGPGAGNTIYF. The chain links TRBV4-2 to TRBJ1-3; tentative D call: TRBD1 (5 bases). Trimming left V 1 base short and J 2 bases short, with 9 bases between. Germline V gene sequence: CDR1 LGHNA, CDR2 YNFKEQ. CDR3 length: 15 residues.

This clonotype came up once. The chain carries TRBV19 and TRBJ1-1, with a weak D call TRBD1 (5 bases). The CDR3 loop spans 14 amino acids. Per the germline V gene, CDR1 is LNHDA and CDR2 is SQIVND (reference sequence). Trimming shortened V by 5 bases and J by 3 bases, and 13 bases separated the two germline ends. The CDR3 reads CASSPRGSYTEAFF. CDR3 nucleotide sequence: TGTGCCAGTAGTCCCCGGGGGAGCTACACTGAAGCTTTCTTT.